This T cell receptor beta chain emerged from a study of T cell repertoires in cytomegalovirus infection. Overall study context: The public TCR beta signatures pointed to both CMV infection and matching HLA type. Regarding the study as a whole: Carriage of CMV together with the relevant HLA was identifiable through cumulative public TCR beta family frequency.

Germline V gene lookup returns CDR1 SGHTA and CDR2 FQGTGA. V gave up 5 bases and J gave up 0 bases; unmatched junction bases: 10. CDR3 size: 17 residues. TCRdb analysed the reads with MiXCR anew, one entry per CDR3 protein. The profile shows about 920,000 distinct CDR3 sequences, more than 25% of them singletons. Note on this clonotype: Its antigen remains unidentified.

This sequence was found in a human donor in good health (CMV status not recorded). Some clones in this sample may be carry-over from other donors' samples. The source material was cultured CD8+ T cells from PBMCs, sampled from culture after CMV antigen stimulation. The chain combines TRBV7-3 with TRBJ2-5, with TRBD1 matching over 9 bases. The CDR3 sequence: CASSQTGQGIYQETQYF. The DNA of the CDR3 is TGTGCCAGCAGCCAAACAGGACAGGGGATTTACCAAGAGACCCAGTACTTC.